This T cell receptor beta chain comes out of a study of beta chain features in type 1 diabetes. The study, taken as a whole, reports: Significant though moderate, a shortening of TCRB CDR3s appeared in all four CD4+ subsets of Type 1 diabetes patients.

Expressed TCRB transcripts were sequenced, since all the RNA that had been isolated was reverse transcribed. The repertoire was sequenced with immunoSEQ multiplex PCR; TCRdb's copy has only in-frame clones and lacks some. The sample holds about 640,000 clones; about an eighth are singletons and the top ten take 0.095% to 0.15%. Germline CDR1 reads GTSNPN; CDR2 reads SVGIG (reference sequence). This CDR3 comprises 16 residues. The junction had 9 bases not matched to a gene; V was cut back by 2 bases and J by 4 bases. Purity exceeded 95% in all sorted populations. This clone has a handful of counts. Its target is not known.

The chain links TRBV30 to TRBJ1-4, with 8 nucleotides matching TRBD1. This TCR derives from a man aged 30-40 years with type 1 diabetes. The specimen was naive CD4+ T cells from blood. Here the CDR3 DNA reads TGTGCCTGGAGTCCGGACAGGGAAGTGTTTAATGAAAAACTGTTTTTT. This sequence encodes CAWSPDREVFNEKLFF.